This entry lists 24 T cell receptor beta chains sequenced from one sample in a study of cytomegalovirus exposure and HLA in healthy donors. 13 Jbeta primers and 60 Vbeta primers were used for the PCR. Using immunoSEQ multiplex PCR, the repertoire was profiled, and TCRdb retains in-frame clones only, with some absent. This sample has approximately 130,000 clones, with roughly four fifths found just once. The sequenced material came from PBMCs. These receptors were taken from a boy aged 2 to 10 in good health and CMV-seronegative.

The J gene is TRBJ1-1, the V gene TRBV4-1; 8 bases agree with TRBD1. CDR3 length: 16 amino acids. Germline trimming cut 3 bases from V and 1 base from J; bases unmatched to any gene: 7. The germline CDR1 and CDR2 sequences are MGHRA and YSYEKL. Here the CDR3 DNA reads TGCGCCAGCAGCCAGCGTCGACAGGGGCCGAACACTGAAGCTTTCTTT. This gives the protein CASSQRRQGPNTEAFF.

V usage is TRBV9 and J usage is TRBJ1-5; 8 bases are shared with TRBD1. V lost 4 bases and J lost 6; bases outside the gene matches: 9. CDR3 length: 15 residues. Germline CDR1 and CDR2: SGDLS and YYNGEE. CDR3 loop: CASSTSPGTGQPQHF. CDR3 in DNA: TGTGCCAGCAGCACCTCGCCGGGGACAGGTCAGCCCCAGCATTTT.

The rearrangement links TRBV19 to TRBJ2-2; 7 bases line up with TRBD2. Germline CDR1 LNHDA, CDR2 SQIVND (reference sequence). V was clipped by 9 bases and J by 7 bases; unmatched bases: 17. The CDR3 sequence is 16 residues long. The CDR3 sequence is CASCTAGGSKNGELFF. The DNA for the CDR3 is TGTGCCAGCTGTACTGCGGGCGGGAGTAAGAACGGGGAGCTGTTTTTT.

V and J are TRBV6-4 and TRBJ2-3; 8 bases align to TRBD2. V shed 2 bases and J 1 base; nucleotides not matched to a gene: 2. Germline-derived CDR1 and CDR2 are MRHNA and SNTAGT. This CDR3 has 15 amino acids. CDR3 nucleotides: TGTGCCAGCAGTGACGGTAGCGGGGGCACAGATACGCAGTATTTT. It encodes CASSDGSGGTDTQYF.

The V gene is TRBV9, the J gene TRBJ2-2, with 7 bases fitting TRBD2. Germline assignment: CDR1 SGDLS and CDR2 YYNGEE. The CDR3 is made up of 21 amino acids. J gave up 2 bases and V 4 bases, and 23 bases lay outside the gene matches. CDR3 bases: TGTGCCAGCAGCCCCCGCTCGGGGGGACGATCAAACCTCCGAAACACCGGGGAGCTGTTTTTT. It codes for CASSPRSGGRSNLRNTGELFF.

The chain combines TRBV5-6 with TRBJ2-7, with TRBD1 as a possible D gene (6 bases). The CDR3 extends over 12 amino acids. The germline V gene has CDR1 SGHDT and CDR2 YYEEEE. V dropped 5 bases and J dropped 6 bases, with 12 bases sitting between them. CDR3 residues: CASSQTGREQYF. CDR3 bases: TGTGCCAGCAGTCAAACAGGGCGCGAGCAGTACTTC.

V is TRBV30 and J is TRBJ1-2; 7 bases map to TRBD1. Germline assignment: CDR1 GTSNPN and CDR2 SVGIG (reference sequence). The junction had 4 bases not matched to a gene; V was cut back by 3 bases and J by 3 bases. The CDR3 is 13 residues long. This CDR3 is CAWSEGADYGYTF. The CDR3 DNA is TGTGCCTGGAGCGAGGGGGCCGACTATGGCTACACCTTC.

This chain links TRBV11-3 with TRBJ2-5; possibly TRBD2 for D (6 bases). Trimming shortened V by 5 bases and J by 3 bases, and 13 bases separated the two germline ends. Germline V CDR1 and CDR2: SGHNT, YENEEA. The CDR3 is 14 amino acids. The CDR3 DNA is TGTGCCAGCAGCCCTAGCCGGGGGAAAGAGACCCAGTACTTC. Residues: CASSPSRGKETQYF.

This chain connects TRBV2 to TRBJ2-7; 10 bases are shared with TRBD1. The germline V gene has CDR1 SNHLY and CDR2 FYNNEI. Trimming cost V 10 bases and J 5 bases; bases outside gene matches: 5. This CDR3 comprises 12 residues. DNA for the CDR3: TGTGCCACTAGACAGGGGGCCAACGAGCAGTACTTC. Encoded protein: CATRQGANEQYF.

This chain joins TRBV11-2 and TRBJ2-3; the D is unclear. This CDR3 is built from 12 residues. Germline lookup yields CDR1 SGHAT and CDR2 FQNNGV. V dropped 2 bases and J dropped 6 bases, with 6 bases sitting between them. CDR3 in amino acids: CASSLNWDTQYF. In nucleotides, the CDR3 is TGTGCCAGCAGCTTAAACTGGGATACGCAGTATTTT. Together with reference TRBV11-2 and TRBJ2-3, the CDR3 gives the full variable domain: EAGVAQSPRYKIIEKRQSVAFWCNPISGHATLYWYQQILGQGPKLLIQFQNNGVVDDSQLPKDRFSAERLKGVDSTLKIQPAKLEDSAVYLCASSLNWDTQYFGPGTRLTVL.

J is TRBJ1-1 and V is TRBV5-4; perhaps TRBD1 as D (6 bases). V gave up 2 bases and J gave up 4 bases, with 12 bases separating them. The germline V gene has CDR1 SGHNT and CDR2 YYREEE (reference sequence). This CDR3 is built from 14 residues. CDR3 bases: TGTGCCAGCAGCTTTAGGGGGTGGGGCACTGAAGCTTTCTTT. It is translated as CASSFRGWGTEAFF.

The rearrangement links TRBV6-5 to TRBJ2-1; tentative D call: TRBD2 (5 bases). From germline, CDR1 is MNHEY and CDR2 SVGAGI. Trimming shortened V by 2 bases and J by 2 bases, and 10 bases separated the two germline ends. The CDR3 is 15 amino acids. CDR3 sequence (DNA): TGTGCCAGCAGTTACGCGAGCGGCACCTACAATGAGCAGTTCTTC. Residues: CASSYASGTYNEQFF.

The rearrangement links TRBV4-2 to TRBJ2-6, with a possible D match to TRBD2 (7 bases). This CDR3 spans 17 amino acids. Germline loops: CDR1 LGHNA, CDR2 YNFKEQ. Trimming pared 0 bases from V and 4 bases from J, leaving 13 bases between. The CDR3 DNA follows: TGTGCCAGCAGCCAAGATCAAAGCGGGACAGGGGCCAACGTCCTGACTTTC. Translated: CASSQDQSGTGANVLTF.

The rearrangement links TRBV2 to TRBJ1-3; tentative D call: TRBD1 (6 bases). The V and J ends lost 1 base and 4 bases respectively, with 8 bases between them. CDR3 size: 14 residues. CDR1 and CDR2 from the germline V gene are SNHLY and FYNNEI. CDR3 in DNA: TGTGCCAGCAGTGAAGAGGGGGGGGGAAACACCATATATTTT. It yields the protein CASSEEGGGNTIYF.

The chain couples TRBV23-1 to TRBJ1-5; 8 bases agree with TRBD1. TRBV23-1 qualifies as an ORF whose function is uncertain. The CDR3 has 15 amino acids. J was trimmed by 4 bases and V by 3 bases; bases with no gene match: 5. The CDR3 spells CASSHPDRVNQPQHF. The CDR3, as DNA: TGCGCCAGCAGTCATCCGGACAGGGTTAATCAGCCCCAGCATTTT.

The chain joins TRBV4-1 to TRBJ2-7, with 9 positions matching TRBD1. V shed 1 base, J shed 5 bases, and the junction held 9 bases outside the gene matches. The CDR3 has 16 residues. The germline V gene encodes CDR1 MGHRA and CDR2 YSYEKL. This CDR3 is CASSQGSVQGAHEQYF. The CDR3 DNA reads as TGCGCCAGCAGCCAAGGTTCCGTACAGGGGGCCCACGAGCAGTACTTC.

Regarding this clone: The sample has other DNA sequences that encode this CDR3 too. The genes are TRBV7-9 and TRBJ1-1, with D hard to call. Germline values: CDR1 SEHNR, CDR2 FQNEAQ (reference sequence). This CDR3 is 13 amino acids long. Trimming took 3 bases from V and 1 from J, leaving 6 bases between them. CDR3 bases: TGTGCCAGCAGCTTGGCCCCGAACACTGAAGCTTTCTTT. Amino acid sequence: CASSLAPNTEAFF.

V gene TRBV28 combines with J gene TRBJ1-1, with D maybe TRBD1 (6 bases). CDR1 and CDR2 from the germline V gene are MDHEN and SYDVKM. The CDR3 totals 14 residues. V dropped 5 bases and J dropped 1 base, with 11 bases sitting between them. The chain's CDR3 is CASSLKGGNTEAFF. The DNA of the CDR3 is TGTGCCAGCAGTCTCAAAGGGGGGAACACTGAAGCTTTCTTT.

The gene calls are TRBV19 and TRBJ1-1, with 10 bases matching TRBD1. Trimming took 10 bases from V and 5 from J; bases not matched to a gene: 4. The CDR3 has 12 amino acids. CDR1 and CDR2 from the germline V gene are LNHDA and SQIVND (reference sequence). The CDR3 DNA is TGTGCCATCAGGGACAGGGGAACTGAAGCTTTCTTT. This sequence encodes CAIRDRGTEAFF.

The rearrangement joins TRBV4-1 to TRBJ1-2, with 8 nucleotides matching TRBD1. The germline V gene has CDR1 MGHRA and CDR2 YSYEKL. This CDR3 has 16 residues. V was pared by 0 bases and J by 2 bases, with 5 bases of the junction left unmatched. The CDR3 region is CASSQEPRTGNYGYTF. CDR3 bases: TGCGCCAGCAGCCAAGAACCGCGGACAGGGAACTATGGCTACACCTTC.

As regards this clone: A junction boundary mismatches the germline segment, possibly from a read error. The chain uses TRBV7-7 and TRBJ2-7; perhaps TRBD1 as D (6 bases). This CDR3 has 18 amino acids. The V gene's germline CDR1 is SSHAT and CDR2 FNYEAQ (reference sequence). The CDR3 here is CASSPFVRWATGPGEQYF. As DNA, the CDR3 is TGTGCTAGCAGCCCCTTCGTCCGCTGGGCGACAGGTCCGGGGGAGCAGTACTTC.

The J gene is TRBJ1-1, the V gene TRBV9; 8 bases are a match to TRBD1. Germline V gene sequence: CDR1 SGDLS, CDR2 YYNGEE. The V and J ends lost 2 bases and 2 bases, in that order; junction bases with no gene match: 5. The CDR3 covers 15 residues. CDR3 protein: CASSVDRAQNTEAFF. The CDR3 DNA is TGTGCCAGCAGCGTGGACAGGGCACAAAACACTGAAGCTTTCTTT. The full variable domain, rest sourced from reference TRBV9 and TRBJ1-1, is DSGVTQTPKHLITATGQRVTLRCSPRSGDLSVYWYQQSLDQGLQFLIQYYNGEERAKGNILERFSAQQFPDLHSELNLSSLELGDSALYFCASSVDRAQNTEAFFGQGTRLTVV.

A word on this clone: Other nucleotide sequences from this sample produce the same CDR3. This chain links TRBV6-5 with TRBJ1-3; D unresolved. The CDR3 has 15 residues. Germline CDR1 is MNHEY and CDR2 is SVGAGI. Between the trimmed V and J ends, which lost 6 bases and 0 bases, there was a span of 12 bases. The CDR3 sequence: CASRETDHSGNTIYF. Written as DNA, the CDR3 is TGTGCCAGCAGGGAAACAGACCACTCTGGAAACACCATATATTTT.

The chain couples TRBV7-9 to TRBJ1-4; D may be TRBD1 (6 bases). The ends were cut back, 8 bases at V and 5 bases at J, with 18 bases in the middle. CDR1 SEHNR and CDR2 FQNEAQ come from the germline V gene (reference sequence). The CDR3 is made up of 15 amino acids. CDR3 loop: CASGLPRGGNEKLFF. CDR3 in DNA: TGTGCCAGCGGCCTCCCGCGGGGGGGCAATGAAAAACTGTTTTTT.